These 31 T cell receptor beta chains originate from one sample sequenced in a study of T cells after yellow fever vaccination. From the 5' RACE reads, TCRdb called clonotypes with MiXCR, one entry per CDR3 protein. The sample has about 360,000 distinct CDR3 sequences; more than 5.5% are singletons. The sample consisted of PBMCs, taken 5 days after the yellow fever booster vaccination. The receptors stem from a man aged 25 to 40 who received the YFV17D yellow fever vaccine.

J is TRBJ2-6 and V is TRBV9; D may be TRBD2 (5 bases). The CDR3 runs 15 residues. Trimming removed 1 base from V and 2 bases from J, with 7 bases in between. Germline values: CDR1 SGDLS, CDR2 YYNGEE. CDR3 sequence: CASSVTGAGANVLTF. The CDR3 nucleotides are TGTGCCAGCAGCGTAACCGGGGCTGGGGCCAACGTCCTGACTTTC.

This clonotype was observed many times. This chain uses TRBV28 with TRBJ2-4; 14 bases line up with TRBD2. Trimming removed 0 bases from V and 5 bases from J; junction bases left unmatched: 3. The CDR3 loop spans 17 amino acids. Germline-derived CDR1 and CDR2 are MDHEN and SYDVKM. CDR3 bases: TGTGCCAGCAGTTTATGGAGACTAGCGGGAGGGCAAAACATTCAGTACTTC. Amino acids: CASSLWRLAGGQNIQYF.

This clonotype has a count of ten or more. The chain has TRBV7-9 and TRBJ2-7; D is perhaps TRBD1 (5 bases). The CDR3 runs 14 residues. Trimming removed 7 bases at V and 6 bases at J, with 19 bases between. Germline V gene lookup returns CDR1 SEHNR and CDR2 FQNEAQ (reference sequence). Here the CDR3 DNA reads TGTGCCAGCACCACCGGCGAAAGGGGTCTCGAGCAGTACTTC. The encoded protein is CASTTGERGLEQYF.

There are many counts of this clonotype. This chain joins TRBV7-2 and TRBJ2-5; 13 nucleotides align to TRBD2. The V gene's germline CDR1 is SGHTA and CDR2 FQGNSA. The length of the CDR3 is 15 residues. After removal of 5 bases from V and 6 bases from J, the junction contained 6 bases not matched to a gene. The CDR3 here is CASSPGLAGVKTQYF. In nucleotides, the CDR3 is TGTGCCAGCAGCCCAGGACTAGCGGGAGTTAAGACCCAGTACTTC. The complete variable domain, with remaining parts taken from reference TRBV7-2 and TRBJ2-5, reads GAGVSQSPSNKVTEKGKDVELRCDPISGHTALYWYRQSLGQGLEFLIYFQGNSAPDKSGLPSDRFSAERTGGSVSTLTIQRTQQEDSAVYLCASSPGLAGVKTQYFGPGTRLLVL.

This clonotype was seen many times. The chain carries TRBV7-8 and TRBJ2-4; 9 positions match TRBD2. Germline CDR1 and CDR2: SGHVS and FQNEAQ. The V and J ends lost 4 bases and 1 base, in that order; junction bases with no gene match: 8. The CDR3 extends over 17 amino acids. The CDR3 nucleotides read TGTGCCAGCAGCTCCAACCCCAGCGGGAGGGCCAAAAACATTCAGTACTTC. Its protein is CASSSNPSGRAKNIQYF. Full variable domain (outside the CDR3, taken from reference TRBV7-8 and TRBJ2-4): GAGVSQSPRYKVAKRGQDVALRCDPISGHVSLFWYQQALGQGPEFLTYFQNEAQLDKSGLPSDRFFAERPEGSVSTLKIQRTQQEDSAVYLCASSSNPSGRAKNIQYFGAGTRLSVL.

The CDR3 DNA reads as TGTGCCAGCAGTGGAACTCATAGCTCCTACAATGAGCAGTTCTTC. This encodes CASSGTHSSYNEQFF. V usage is TRBV6-1 and J usage is TRBJ2-1; no definite D call. Germline loops: CDR1 MNHNS, CDR2 SASEGT. The CDR3 is 15 amino acids. Trimming took 4 bases from V and 0 from J, leaving 10 bases between them.

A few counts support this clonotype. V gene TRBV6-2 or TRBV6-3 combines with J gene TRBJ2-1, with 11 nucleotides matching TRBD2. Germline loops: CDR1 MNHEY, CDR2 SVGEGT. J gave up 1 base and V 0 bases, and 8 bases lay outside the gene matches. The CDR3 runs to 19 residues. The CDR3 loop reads CASSYSTSGAAVSYNEQFF. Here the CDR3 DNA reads TGTGCCAGCAGTTACTCGACTAGCGGGGCCGCGGTGTCCTACAATGAGCAGTTCTTC.

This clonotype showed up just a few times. The CDR3 sequence: CASGPKQVLTDTQYF. CDR3 bases: TGTGCCAGCGGTCCTAAGCAGGTCCTCACAGATACGCAGTATTTT. The genes are TRBV7-6 and TRBJ2-3; no firm D call. Trimming removed 8 bases at V and 2 bases at J, with 17 bases between. Germline V gene sequence: CDR1 SGHVS, CDR2 FNYEAQ. CDR3 length: 15 amino acids.

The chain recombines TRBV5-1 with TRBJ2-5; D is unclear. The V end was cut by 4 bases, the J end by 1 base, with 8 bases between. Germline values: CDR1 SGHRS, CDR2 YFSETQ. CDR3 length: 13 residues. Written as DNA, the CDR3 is TGCGCCAGCAGCGCGAGAGTCCAAGAGACCCAGTACTTC. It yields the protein CASSARVQETQYF.

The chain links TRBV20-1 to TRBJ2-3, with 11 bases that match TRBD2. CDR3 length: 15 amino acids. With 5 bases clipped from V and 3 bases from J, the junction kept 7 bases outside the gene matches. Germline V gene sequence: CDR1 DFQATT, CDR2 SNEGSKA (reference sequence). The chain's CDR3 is CSAPTSGMVTDTQYF. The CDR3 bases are TGCAGTGCTCCGACTAGCGGGATGGTTACAGATACGCAGTATTTT.

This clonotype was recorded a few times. The CDR3 DNA is TGTGCCAGCAGCTTAGGTTCGACGAACACCGGGGAGCTGTTTTTT. Translated: CASSLGSTNTGELFF. The rearrangement links TRBV7-2 to TRBJ2-2; D gene uncertain. V lost 1 base, J lost 0 bases, and 6 bases lay in between. CDR1 SGHTA and CDR2 FQGNSA come from the germline V gene. CDR3 length: 15 residues.

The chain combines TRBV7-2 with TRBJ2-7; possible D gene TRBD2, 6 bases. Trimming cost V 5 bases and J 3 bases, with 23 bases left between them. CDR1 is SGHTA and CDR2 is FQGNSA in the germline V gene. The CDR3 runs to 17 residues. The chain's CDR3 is CASSPTPYPGLYYEQYF. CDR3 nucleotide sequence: TGTGCCAGCAGCCCAACCCCATATCCGGGACTTTACTACGAGCAGTACTTC.

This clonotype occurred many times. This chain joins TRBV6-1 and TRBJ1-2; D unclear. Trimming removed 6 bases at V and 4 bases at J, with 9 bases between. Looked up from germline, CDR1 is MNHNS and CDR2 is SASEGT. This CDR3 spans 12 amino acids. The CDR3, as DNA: TGTGCCAGCAGGACCGTCAGCTATGGCTACACCTTC. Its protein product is CASRTVSYGYTF.

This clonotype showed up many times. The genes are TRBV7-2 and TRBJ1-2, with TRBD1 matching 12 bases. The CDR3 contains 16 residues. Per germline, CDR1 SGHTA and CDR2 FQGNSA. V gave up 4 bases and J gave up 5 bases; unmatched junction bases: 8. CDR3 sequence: CASSSPGDRGLYGYTF. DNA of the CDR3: TGTGCCAGCAGCTCCCCCGGGGACAGGGGGCTTTATGGCTACACCTTC.

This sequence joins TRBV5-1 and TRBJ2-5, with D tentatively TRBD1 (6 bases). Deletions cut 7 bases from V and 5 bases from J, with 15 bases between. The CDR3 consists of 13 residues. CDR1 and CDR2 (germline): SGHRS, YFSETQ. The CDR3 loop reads CASVQGPFETQYF. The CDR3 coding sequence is TGCGCCAGCGTACAGGGACCATTCGAGACCCAGTACTTC.

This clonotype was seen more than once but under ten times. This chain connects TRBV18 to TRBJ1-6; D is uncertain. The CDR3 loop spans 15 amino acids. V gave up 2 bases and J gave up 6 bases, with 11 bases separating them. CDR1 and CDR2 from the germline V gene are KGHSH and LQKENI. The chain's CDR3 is CASSPSYQANSPLHF. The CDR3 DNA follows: TGTGCCAGCTCACCATCCTATCAGGCTAATTCACCCCTCCACTTT.

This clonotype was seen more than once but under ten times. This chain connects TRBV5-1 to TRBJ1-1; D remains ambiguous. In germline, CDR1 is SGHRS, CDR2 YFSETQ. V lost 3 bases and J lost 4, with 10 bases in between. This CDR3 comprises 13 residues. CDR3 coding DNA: TGCGCCAGCAGCTCCCTGACAACCACTGAAGCTTTCTTT. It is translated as CASSSLTTTEAFF. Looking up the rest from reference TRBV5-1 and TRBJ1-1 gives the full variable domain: KAGVTQTPRYLIKTRGQQVTLSCSPISGHRSVSWYQQTPGQGLQFLFEYFSETQRNKGNFPGRFSGRQFSNSRSEMNVSTLELGDSALYLCASSSLTTTEAFFGQGTRLTVV.

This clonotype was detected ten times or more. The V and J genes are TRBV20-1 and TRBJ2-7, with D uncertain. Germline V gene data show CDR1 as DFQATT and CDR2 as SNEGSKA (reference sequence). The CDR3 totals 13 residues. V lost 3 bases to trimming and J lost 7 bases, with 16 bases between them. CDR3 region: CSASRSTSSEQYF. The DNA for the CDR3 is TGCAGTGCTAGTCGGTCCACATCGTCGGAGCAGTACTTC.

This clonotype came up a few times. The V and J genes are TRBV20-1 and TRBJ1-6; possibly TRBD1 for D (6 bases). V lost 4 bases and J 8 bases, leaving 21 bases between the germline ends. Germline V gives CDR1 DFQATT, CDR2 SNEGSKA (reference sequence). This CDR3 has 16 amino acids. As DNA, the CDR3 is TGCAGTGCTACCCCTCTAGGGGGATTAGAGGATTCACCCCTCCACTTT. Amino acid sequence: CSATPLGGLEDSPLHF.

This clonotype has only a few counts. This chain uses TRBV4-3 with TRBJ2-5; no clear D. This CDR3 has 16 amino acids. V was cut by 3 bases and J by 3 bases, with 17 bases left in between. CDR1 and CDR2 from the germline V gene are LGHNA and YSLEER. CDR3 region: CASSHGTMPQKETQYF. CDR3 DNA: TGCGCCAGCAGCCACGGAACAATGCCCCAAAAAGAGACCCAGTACTTC.

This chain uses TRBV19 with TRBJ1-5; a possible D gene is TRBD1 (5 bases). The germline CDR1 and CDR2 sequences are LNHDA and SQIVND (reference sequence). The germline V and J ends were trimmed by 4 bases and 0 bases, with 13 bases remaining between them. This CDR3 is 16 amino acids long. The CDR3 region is CASSRGRPNSNQPQHF. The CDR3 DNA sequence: TGTGCCAGTAGTAGGGGACGACCGAATAGCAATCAGCCCCAGCATTTT.

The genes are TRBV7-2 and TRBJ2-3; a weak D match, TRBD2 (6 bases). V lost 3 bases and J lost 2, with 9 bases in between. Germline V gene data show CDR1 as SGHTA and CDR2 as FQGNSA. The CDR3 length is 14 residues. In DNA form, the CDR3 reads TGTGCCAGCAGCTTGGGACTGTACACAGATACGCAGTATTTT. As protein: CASSLGLYTDTQYF.

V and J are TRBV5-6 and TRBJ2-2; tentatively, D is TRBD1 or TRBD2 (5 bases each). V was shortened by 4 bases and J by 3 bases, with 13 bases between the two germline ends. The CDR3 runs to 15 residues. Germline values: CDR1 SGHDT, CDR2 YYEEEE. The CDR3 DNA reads TGTGCCAGCAGCCTGGGAGTAGGGGACACCGGGGAGCTGTTTTTT. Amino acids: CASSLGVGDTGELFF.

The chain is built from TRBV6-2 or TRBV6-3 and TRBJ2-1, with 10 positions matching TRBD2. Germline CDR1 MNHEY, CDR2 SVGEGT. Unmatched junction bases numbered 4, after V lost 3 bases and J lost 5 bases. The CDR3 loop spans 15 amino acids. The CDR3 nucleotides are TGTGCCAGCAGTTATCCTAGCGGGAGTCACAATGAGCAGTTCTTC. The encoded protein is CASSYPSGSHNEQFF.

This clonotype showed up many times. The CDR3 DNA follows: TGTGCCTGGAGGGAAGGGAATCAGCCCCAGCATTTT. Its translation: CAWREGNQPQHF. The chain recombines TRBV30 with TRBJ1-5; D is uncertain. The CDR3 covers 12 residues. Per germline, CDR1 GTSNPN and CDR2 SVGIG (reference sequence). Trimming pared 3 bases from V and 4 bases from J, leaving 7 bases between.

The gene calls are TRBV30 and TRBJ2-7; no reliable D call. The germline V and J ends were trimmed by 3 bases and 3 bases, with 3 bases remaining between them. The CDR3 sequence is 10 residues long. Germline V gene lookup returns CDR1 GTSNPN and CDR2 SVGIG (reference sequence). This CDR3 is CAWSRYEQYF. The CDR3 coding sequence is TGTGCCTGGAGCCGCTACGAGCAGTACTTC.

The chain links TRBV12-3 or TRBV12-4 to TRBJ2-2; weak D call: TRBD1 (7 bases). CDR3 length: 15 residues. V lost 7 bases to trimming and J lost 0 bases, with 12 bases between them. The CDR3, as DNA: TGTGCCAGCATCACAGGGGACTCGAACACCGGGGAGCTGTTTTTT. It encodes CASITGDSNTGELFF.

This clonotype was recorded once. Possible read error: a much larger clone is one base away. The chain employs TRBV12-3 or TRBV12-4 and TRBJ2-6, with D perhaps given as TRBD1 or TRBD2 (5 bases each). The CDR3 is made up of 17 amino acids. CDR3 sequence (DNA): TGTACCAGCAGCCATAAAATGGGGGAAACTGGGGCCAACGTCCTGACTTTC. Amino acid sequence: CTSSHKMGETGANVLTF.

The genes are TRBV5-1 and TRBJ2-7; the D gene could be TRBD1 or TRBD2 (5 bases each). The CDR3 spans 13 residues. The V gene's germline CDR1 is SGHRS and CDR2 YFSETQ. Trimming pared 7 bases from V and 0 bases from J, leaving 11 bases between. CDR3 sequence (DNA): TGCGCCAGCTACGGGGCGGACTCCTACGAGCAGTACTTC. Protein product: CASYGADSYEQYF.

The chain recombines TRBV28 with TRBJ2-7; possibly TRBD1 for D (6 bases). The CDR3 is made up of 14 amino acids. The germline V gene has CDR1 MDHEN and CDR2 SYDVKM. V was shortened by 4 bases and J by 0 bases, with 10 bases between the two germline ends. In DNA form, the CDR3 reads TGTGCCAGCAGTTATCAGGGGACCTCCTACGAGCAGTACTTC. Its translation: CASSYQGTSYEQYF.

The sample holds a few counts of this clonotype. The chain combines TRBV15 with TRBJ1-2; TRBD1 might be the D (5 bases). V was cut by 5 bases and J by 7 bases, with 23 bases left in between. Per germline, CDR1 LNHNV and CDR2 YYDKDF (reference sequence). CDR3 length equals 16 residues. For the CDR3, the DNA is TGTGCCACCAGCCCTTGGGGGACGGGGGTTGGGATTGGCTACACCTTC. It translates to CATSPWGTGVGIGYTF.